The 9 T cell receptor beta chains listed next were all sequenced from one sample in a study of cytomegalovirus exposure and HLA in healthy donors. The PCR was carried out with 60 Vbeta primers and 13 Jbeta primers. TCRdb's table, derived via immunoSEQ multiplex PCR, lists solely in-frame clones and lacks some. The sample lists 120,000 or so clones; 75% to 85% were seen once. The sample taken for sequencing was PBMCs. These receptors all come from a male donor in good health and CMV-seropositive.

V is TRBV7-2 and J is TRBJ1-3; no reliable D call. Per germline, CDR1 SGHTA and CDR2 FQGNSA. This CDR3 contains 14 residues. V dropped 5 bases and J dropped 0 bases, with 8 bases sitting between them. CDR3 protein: CASSQMSSGNTIYF. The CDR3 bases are TGTGCCAGCAGCCAAATGAGCTCTGGAAACACCATATATTTT.

The CDR3 is CAISEQPSPAPNTEAFF. The DNA for the CDR3 is TGTGCCATCAGTGAACAGCCTTCTCCGGCCCCGAACACTGAAGCTTTCTTT. The rearrangement links TRBV10-3 to TRBJ1-1; D gene uncertain. The CDR3 has 17 residues. Trimming took off 3 bases at V and 1 base at J, with 18 bases between the two ends. Germline V gives CDR1 ENHRY, CDR2 SYGVKD.

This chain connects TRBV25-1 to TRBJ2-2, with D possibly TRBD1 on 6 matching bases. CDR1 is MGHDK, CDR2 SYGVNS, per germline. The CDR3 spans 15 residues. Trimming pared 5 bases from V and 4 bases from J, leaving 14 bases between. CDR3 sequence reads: CASSPLTGSTGELFF. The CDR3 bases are TGTGCCAGCAGTCCCCTGACAGGATCCACCGGGGAGCTGTTTTTT. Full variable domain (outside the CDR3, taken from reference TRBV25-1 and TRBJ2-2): EADIYQTPRYLVIGTGKKITLECSQTMGHDKMYWYQQDPGMELHLIHYSYGVNSTEKGDLSSESTVSRIRTEHFPLTLESARPSHTSQYLCASSPLTGSTGELFFGEGSRLTVL.

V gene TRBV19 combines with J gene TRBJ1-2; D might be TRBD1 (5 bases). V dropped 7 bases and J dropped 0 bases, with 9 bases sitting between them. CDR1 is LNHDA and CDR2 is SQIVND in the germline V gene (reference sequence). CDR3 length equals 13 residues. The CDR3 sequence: CASKDTANYGYTF. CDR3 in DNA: TGTGCCAGTAAGGACACCGCTAACTATGGCTACACCTTC.

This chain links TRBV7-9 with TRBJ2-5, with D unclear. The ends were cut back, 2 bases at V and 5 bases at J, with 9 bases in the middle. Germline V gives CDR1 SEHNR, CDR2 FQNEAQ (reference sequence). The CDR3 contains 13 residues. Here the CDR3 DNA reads TGTGCCAGCAGCTTATTGGTTCAGGAGACCCAGTACTTC. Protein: CASSLLVQETQYF.

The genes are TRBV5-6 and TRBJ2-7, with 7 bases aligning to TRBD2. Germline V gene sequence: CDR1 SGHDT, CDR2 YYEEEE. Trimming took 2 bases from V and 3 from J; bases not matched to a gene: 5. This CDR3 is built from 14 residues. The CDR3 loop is CASSFLGGNYEQYF. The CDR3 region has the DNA TGTGCCAGCAGCTTCTTGGGGGGGAACTACGAGCAGTACTTC.

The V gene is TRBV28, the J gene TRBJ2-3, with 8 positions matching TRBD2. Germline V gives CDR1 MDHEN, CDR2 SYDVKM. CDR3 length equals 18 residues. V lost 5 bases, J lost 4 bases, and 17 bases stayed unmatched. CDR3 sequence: CASSRPLSRGRIPDTQYF. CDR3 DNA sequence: TGTGCCAGCAGTCGCCCACTTTCCCGCGGGAGGATACCAGATACGCAGTATTTT.

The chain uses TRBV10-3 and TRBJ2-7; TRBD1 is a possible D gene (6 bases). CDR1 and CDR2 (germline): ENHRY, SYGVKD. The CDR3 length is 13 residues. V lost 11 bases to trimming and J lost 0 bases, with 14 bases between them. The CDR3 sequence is CAHNPDSSYEQYF. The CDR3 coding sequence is TGTGCCCACAACCCGGACAGCTCCTACGAGCAGTACTTC.

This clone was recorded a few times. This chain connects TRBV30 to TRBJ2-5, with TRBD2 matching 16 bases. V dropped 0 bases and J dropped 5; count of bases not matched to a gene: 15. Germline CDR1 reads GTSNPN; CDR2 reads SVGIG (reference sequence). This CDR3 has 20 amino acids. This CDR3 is CAWSVYSPGLAGGPEETQYF. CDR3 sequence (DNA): TGTGCCTGGAGTGTTTACAGCCCGGGACTAGCGGGAGGGCCGGAGGAGACCCAGTACTTC.